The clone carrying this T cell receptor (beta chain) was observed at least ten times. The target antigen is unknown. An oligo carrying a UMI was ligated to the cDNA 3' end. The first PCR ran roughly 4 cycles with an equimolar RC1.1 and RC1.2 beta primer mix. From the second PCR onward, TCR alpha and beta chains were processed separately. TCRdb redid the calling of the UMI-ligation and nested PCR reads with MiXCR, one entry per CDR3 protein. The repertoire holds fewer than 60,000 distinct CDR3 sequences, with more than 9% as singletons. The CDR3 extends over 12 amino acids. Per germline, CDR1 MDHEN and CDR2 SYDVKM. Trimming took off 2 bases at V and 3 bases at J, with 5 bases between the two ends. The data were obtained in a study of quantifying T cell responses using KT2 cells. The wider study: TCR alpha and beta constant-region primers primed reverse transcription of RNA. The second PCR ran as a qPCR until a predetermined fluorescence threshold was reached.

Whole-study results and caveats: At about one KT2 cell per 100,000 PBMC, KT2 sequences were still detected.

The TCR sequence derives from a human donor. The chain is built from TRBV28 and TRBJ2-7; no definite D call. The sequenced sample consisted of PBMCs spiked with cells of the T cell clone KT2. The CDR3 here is CASSLLRYEQYF. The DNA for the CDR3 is TGTGCCAGCAGTTTACTCCGCTACGAGCAGTACTTC.